The next 15 T cell receptor beta chains were all read from a single sample in a study of blood T cell repertoires in COVID-19. Only in-frame clones appear in the TCRdb table, and some are missing; sequencing was by immunoSEQ multiplex PCR. The sample records approximately 170,000 clones, over 75% being singletons. The sequenced material came from PBMCs or T cells enriched from blood (not recorded which). The receptors derive from a woman aged 18 to 35 who had recovered from COVID-19.

The CDR3 loop reads CASSPLGREVVTDTQYF. The CDR3 region has the DNA TGTGCCAGCAGTCCCCTCGGGCGGGAGGTTGTCACAGATACGCAGTATTTT. This chain connects TRBV27 to TRBJ2-3; 8 bases line up with TRBD2. This CDR3 is built from 17 residues. The V segment lost 5 bases and the J segment 2 bases; nucleotides outside the gene matches: 12. Per germline, CDR1 MNHEY and CDR2 SMNVEV (reference sequence).

Remarks on this clone: The same CDR3 arises from other DNA sequences in this sample as well. The chain recombines TRBV28 with TRBJ1-5, with TRBD1 matching over 9 bases. This CDR3 contains 16 residues. V dropped 6 bases and J dropped 1; count of bases not matched to a gene: 7. Looked up from germline, CDR1 is MDHEN and CDR2 is SYDVKM. The CDR3 DNA reads TGTGCCAGCAGCCCCCCGGGACAGGGAAGCAATCAGCCCCAGCATTTT. It encodes CASSPPGQGSNQPQHF.

CDR3 region: CASSLDGQYNYGYTF. In nucleotides, the CDR3 is TGCGCCAGCAGCTTGGACGGACAATATAACTATGGCTACACCTTC. The V call is TRBV5-1, the J call TRBJ1-2; TRBD1 is a possible D gene (5 bases). The germline V and J ends were trimmed by 0 bases and 1 base, with 10 bases remaining between them. Per the germline V gene, CDR1 is SGHRS and CDR2 is YFSETQ. The CDR3 runs 15 residues. Full variable domain (outside the CDR3, taken from reference TRBV5-1 and TRBJ1-2): KAGVTQTPRYLIKTRGQQVTLSCSPISGHRSVSWYQQTPGQGLQFLFEYFSETQRNKGNFPGRFSGRQFSNSRSEMNVSTLELGDSALYLCASSLDGQYNYGYTFGSGTRLTVV.

The chain links TRBV19 to TRBJ2-7, with D maybe TRBD1 (5 bases). Germline V gene sequence: CDR1 LNHDA, CDR2 SQIVND (reference sequence). The CDR3 loop spans 12 amino acids. The V gene lost 5 bases and the J gene lost 5 bases, with 10 bases spanning the gap. The CDR3 sequence: CASSPGYHEQYF. DNA of the CDR3: TGTGCCAGTAGTCCAGGGTACCACGAGCAGTACTTC.

The genes are TRBV10-2 and TRBJ2-7; 8 bases line up with TRBD1. The CDR3 has 16 amino acids. After removal of 2 bases from V and 5 bases from J, the junction contained 11 bases not matched to a gene. Germline lookup yields CDR1 WSHSY and CDR2 SAAADI. In DNA, the CDR3 is TGCGCCAGCAGTGAGGACCCAGGACAGGGTAGGGACGAGCAGTACTTC. Encoded protein: CASSEDPGQGRDEQYF.

V and J are TRBV14 and TRBJ2-1; 11 bases fit TRBD2. Germline values: CDR1 SGHDN, CDR2 FVKESK. The CDR3 consists of 16 residues. Trimming at V came to 2 bases and at J to 7 bases, leaving 7 bases not matched to a gene. CDR3 sequence (DNA): TGTGCCAGCAGCCAACTACGACTAGCGGGGACTAATGAGCAGTTCTTC. It encodes CASSQLRLAGTNEQFF.

The chain uses TRBV10-2 and TRBJ2-7, with D perhaps matching TRBD2 (5 bases). Germline-derived CDR1 and CDR2 are WSHSY and SAAADI. This CDR3 comprises 13 residues. The ends were cut back, 8 bases at V and 0 bases at J, with 11 bases in the middle. The CDR3 coding sequence is TGCGCCAGCCGGGATTCCAGCTCCTACGAGCAGTACTTC. Protein product: CASRDSSSYEQYF.

The chain couples TRBV25-1 to TRBJ2-7; D not certain. Germline-derived CDR1 and CDR2 are MGHDK and SYGVNS. V lost 1 base, J lost 5 bases, and 18 bases lay in between. The CDR3 contains 16 residues. The CDR3: CASSESLGRNKDEQYF. CDR3 DNA sequence: TGTGCCAGCAGTGAATCCTTGGGCCGAAACAAGGACGAGCAGTACTTC.

The J gene is TRBJ1-2, the V gene TRBV19; perhaps TRBD1 as D (6 bases). Trimming cost V 6 bases and J 3 bases, with 14 bases left between them. CDR1 is LNHDA and CDR2 is SQIVND in the germline V gene (reference sequence). The CDR3 has 14 amino acids. CDR3 sequence reads: CASRLTGLHYGYTF. The DNA of the CDR3 is TGTGCCAGTAGACTAACAGGGTTACACTATGGCTACACCTTC.

The chain recombines TRBV29-1 with TRBJ2-7, with TRBD2 matching over 8 bases. The trim removed 5 bases at V and 5 bases at J, leaving 11 bases unmatched. Germline V lookup: CDR1 SQVTM, CDR2 ANQGSEA. This CDR3 spans 14 amino acids. The CDR3 is CSVRPEREFNEQYF. CDR3 DNA: TGCAGCGTTAGGCCTGAGCGGGAGTTCAACGAGCAGTACTTC.

The chain employs TRBV7-9 and TRBJ1-3; possibly TRBD1 for D (5 bases). V lost 5 bases and J 2 bases, leaving 10 bases between the germline ends. The germline V gene has CDR1 SEHNR and CDR2 FQNEAQ (reference sequence). This CDR3 spans 14 amino acids. CDR3 residues: CASSRSGAGNTIYF. For the CDR3, the DNA is TGTGCCAGCAGCCGATCGGGGGCTGGAAACACCATATATTTT.

J is TRBJ1-1 and V is TRBV25-1, with D unresolved. The V gene lost 7 bases and the J gene lost 4 bases, with 7 bases spanning the gap. The CDR3 length is 11 residues. Germline CDR1 and CDR2: MGHDK and SYGVNS. The CDR3 reads CASTAGTEAFF. The CDR3 bases are TGTGCCAGCACCGCAGGCACTGAAGCTTTCTTT.

In its sample, this clone was seen a few times. The chain uses TRBV7-3 and TRBJ2-1; TRBD2 is a possible D gene (5 bases). With 5 bases removed from V and 2 bases from J, the gap between germline ends came to 16 bases. This CDR3 is 16 amino acids long. From germline, CDR1 is SGHTA and CDR2 FQGTGA. As DNA, the CDR3 is TGTGCCAGCAGCCTCCCTTCTCGAGCGGCCTACAATGAGCAGTTCTTC. Protein: CASSLPSRAAYNEQFF.

The rearrangement links TRBV3-1 (or the pseudogene TRBV3-2) to TRBJ2-1; D possibly corresponds to TRBD1 (5 bases). The CDR3 contains 14 residues. The germline gives CDR1 LGHDT, CDR2 YNNKEL (reference sequence). With 1 base removed from V and 8 bases from J, the gap between germline ends came to 12 bases. The CDR3 coding sequence is TGTGCCAGCAGCCAAGCCGCAGGGATGGATGAGCAGTTCTTC. Protein sequence: CASSQAAGMDEQFF.

The chain has TRBV3-1 (or the pseudogene TRBV3-2) and TRBJ2-1, with 9 bases identical to TRBD2. The CDR3 totals 16 residues. Germline V lookup: CDR1 LGHDT, CDR2 YNNKEL (reference sequence). V lost 4 bases and J lost 10; bases outside the gene matches: 14. CDR3 nucleotide sequence: TGTGCCAGCAGCCGAACCCCCGGGACTAGCCGTCTGGAGCAGTTCTTC. Translated, it gives CASSRTPGTSRLEQFF.